Presented here are 27 T cell receptor beta chains from one specimen sequenced in a study of blood T cells in healthy people across ages. A second PCR of 7 to 11 cycles used a sample-barcoded 5' primer and a J-beta primer mix. Using its own MiXCR run on the 5' RACE reads, TCRdb lists one record per CDR3 protein. The sample records over 600,000 distinct CDR3 sequences, approximately 21% being singletons. The sample consisted of blood. The receptors stem from a man aged 65 to 85 in good health.

This clonotype came up a few times. The chain carries TRBV6-5 and TRBJ2-7; D gene ambiguous. The CDR3 contains 17 residues. V lost 2 bases, J lost 3 bases, and 20 bases lay in between. The germline V gene encodes CDR1 MNHEY and CDR2 SVGAGI. The CDR3 DNA sequence: TGTGCCAGCAGTTACCAAGGGAACTCGGGCCAATACTACGAGCAGTACTTC. It translates to CASSYQGNSGQYYEQYF.

This clonotype appeared a few times. This rearrangement joins TRBV20-1 to TRBJ2-1; TRBD2 is a possible D gene (6 bases). The CDR3 totals 17 residues. Germline V lookup: CDR1 DFQATT, CDR2 SNEGSKA (reference sequence). The ends were cut back, 4 bases at V and 0 bases at J, with 19 bases in the middle. CDR3 in amino acids: CSAIEFSGAGSYNEQFF. CDR3 DNA: TGCAGTGCTATAGAGTTCTCGGGAGCAGGCTCCTACAATGAGCAGTTCTTC.

This clonotype was detected ten times or more. The chain combines TRBV5-1 with TRBJ1-5; no firm D call. Germline lookup yields CDR1 SGHRS and CDR2 YFSETQ. The V end lost 2 bases, the J end lost 4 bases, and 10 bases lay between the germline ends. The length of the CDR3 is 14 residues. The CDR3 region is CASSLEGTNQPQHF. DNA of the CDR3: TGCGCCAGCAGCTTAGAGGGTACTAATCAGCCCCAGCATTTT. The full variable domain, completed using reference TRBV5-1 and TRBJ1-5, is KAGVTQTPRYLIKTRGQQVTLSCSPISGHRSVSWYQQTPGQGLQFLFEYFSETQRNKGNFPGRFSGRQFSNSRSEMNVSTLELGDSALYLCASSLEGTNQPQHFGDGTRLSIL.

In its sample, this clonotype was seen many times. The chain is built from TRBV28 and TRBJ2-4; D is uncertain. The CDR3 sequence is 14 residues long. The V gene's germline CDR1 is MDHEN and CDR2 SYDVKM. V lost 5 bases, J lost 2 bases, and 10 bases lay in between. CDR3 residues: CASSPSLPKNIQYF. DNA of the CDR3: TGTGCCAGCAGTCCGAGTCTGCCCAAAAACATTCAGTACTTC.

A few counts support this clonotype. V is TRBV2 and J is TRBJ2-1; D might be TRBD2 (5 bases). The CDR3 has 14 residues. Per the germline V gene, CDR1 is SNHLY and CDR2 is FYNNEI. V lost 10 bases, J lost 0 bases, and 13 bases lay in between. The CDR3 DNA reads TGTGCCACCTTAGCGTTGAGCTCCTACAATGAGCAGTTCTTC. This sequence encodes CATLALSSYNEQFF.

The J gene is TRBJ2-5, the V gene TRBV28, with D unresolved. The germline V gene has CDR1 MDHEN and CDR2 SYDVKM. The CDR3 has 14 residues. Trimming stripped 4 bases from V and 5 bases from J, with 14 bases between. The CDR3 is CASSSPSAEETQYF. DNA of the CDR3: TGTGCCAGCAGTTCCCCAAGCGCGGAGGAGACCCAGTACTTC.

This clonotype was counted a few times. The chain combines TRBV7-6 with TRBJ2-5; D is undetermined. The end of the DNA is better explained by TRBJ2-7, so the J call may be wrong. Looked up from germline, CDR1 is SGHVS and CDR2 is FNYEAQ. CDR3 length: 15 amino acids. The CDR3 is CASSLGQLVGYEQYF. As DNA, the CDR3 is TGTGCCAGCAGCTTAGGGCAGCTAGTTGGATACGAGCAGTACTTC.

The rearrangement links TRBV20-1 to TRBJ2-1, with 10 bases lining up with TRBD1. This CDR3 region has 14 residues. The germline V gene encodes CDR1 DFQATT and CDR2 SNEGSKA (reference sequence). With 2 bases clipped from V and 6 bases from J, the junction kept 4 bases outside the gene matches. CDR3 sequence: CSARPGQGLNEQFF. The CDR3, as DNA: TGCAGTGCTAGACCGGGACAGGGGCTCAATGAGCAGTTCTTC.

In this sample, this clonotype turned up a few times. The chain links TRBV5-1 to TRBJ2-5, with a tentative D call TRBD1 (5 bases). CDR3 length: 15 residues. Germline V gives CDR1 SGHRS, CDR2 YFSETQ. Trimming removed 0 bases at V and 3 bases at J, with 12 bases between. CDR3 bases: TGCGCCAGCAGCTTGGTCCCCAGGGCGGAAGAGACCCAGTACTTC. As protein: CASSLVPRAEETQYF.

V gene TRBV7-2 combines with J gene TRBJ1-4, with 8 nucleotides matching TRBD1. The CDR3 covers 14 residues. CDR1 and CDR2 (germline): SGHTA, FQGNSA. V lost 1 base and J lost 8; bases outside the gene matches: 3. The DNA of the CDR3 is TGTGCCAGCAGCTTAGTTTGGACAGGGGAAAAACTGTTTTTT. Translation: CASSLVWTGEKLFF.

This chain links TRBV7-2 with TRBJ2-2; D gene uncertain. This CDR3 region has 13 residues. Trimming left V 2 bases short and J 7 bases short, with 8 bases between. Germline V gene lookup returns CDR1 SGHTA and CDR2 FQGNSA. In DNA form, the CDR3 reads TGTGCCAGCAGCTTACAGATTGGCGGGGAGCTGTTTTTT. This translates into CASSLQIGGELFF. The entire variable domain, with the rest obtained from reference TRBV7-2 and TRBJ2-2, is as follows: GAGVSQSPSNKVTEKGKDVELRCDPISGHTALYWYRQSLGQGLEFLIYFQGNSAPDKSGLPSDRFSAERTGGSVSTLTIQRTQQEDSAVYLCASSLQIGGELFFGEGSRLTVL.

The chain uses TRBV5-1 and TRBJ2-5, with TRBD2 matching 14 bases. The last part of the DNA fits TRBJ2-7 better; the J call may be wrong. Germline-derived CDR1 and CDR2 are SGHRS and YFSETQ. This CDR3 region has 15 residues. CDR3 sequence reads: CASSRGTSGSHEQYF. CDR3 in DNA: TGCGCCAGCAGCCGGGGGACTAGCGGGAGCCACGAGCAGTACTTC.

About this clonotype itself: At one end the junction does not follow the germline gene, possibly because of a read error. The chain links TRBV18 to TRBJ2-7; D gene ambiguous. Germline values: CDR1 KGHSH, CDR2 LQKENI. The CDR3 is 14 amino acids. The CDR3 loop reads CASSPGSQSYEQCF. CDR3 DNA: TGTGCCAGCTCACCAGGCAGCCAGTCCTACGAGCAGTGCTTC.

This clonotype has a handful of counts. The V and J genes are TRBV4-3 and TRBJ2-4, with D unresolved. Trimming shortened V by 0 bases and J by 0 bases, and 9 bases separated the two germline ends. The CDR3 consists of 16 residues. In germline, CDR1 is LGHNA, CDR2 YSLEER. The CDR3 loop is CASSQEVNLAKNIQYF. DNA for the CDR3: TGCGCCAGCAGCCAAGAAGTAAACTTAGCCAAAAACATTCAGTACTTC.

The chain uses TRBV6-5 and TRBJ2-3; 8 bases are a match to TRBD1. The CDR3 totals 18 residues. V lost 2 bases to trimming and J lost 1 base; unmatched junction nucleotides: 11. The V gene's germline CDR1 is MNHEY and CDR2 SVGAGI. The CDR3 here is CASSYPGGRTRGTDTQYF. The CDR3 bases are TGTGCCAGCAGTTACCCAGGGGGCAGGACCCGTGGCACAGATACGCAGTATTTT.

There are a few counts of this clonotype. The chain combines TRBV6-1 with TRBJ2-5, with 8 bases lining up with TRBD1. With V trimmed by 6 bases and J by 4 bases, 7 bases remained unmatched. The CDR3 extends over 14 amino acids. Germline-derived CDR1 and CDR2 are MNHNS and SASEGT. The CDR3 bases are TGTGCCAGCAGAGACCAGGGGGCCGGAGAGACCCAGTACTTC. Translation gives CASRDQGAGETQYF.

In its sample, this clonotype was seen a few times. The chain links TRBV4-1 to TRBJ2-1; no firm D call. Germline-derived CDR1 and CDR2 are MGHRA and YSYEKL. The germline V and J ends were trimmed by 1 base and 0 bases, with 13 bases remaining between them. The CDR3 totals 17 residues. This CDR3 reads CASSQGLARSSYNEQFF. CDR3 coding DNA: TGCGCCAGCAGCCAAGGCCTCGCGAGGAGCTCCTACAATGAGCAGTTCTTC.

This clonotype was seen more than once but under ten times. The chain couples TRBV10-3 to TRBJ2-1; 10 bases agree with TRBD2. This CDR3 has 13 residues. V shed 8 bases, J shed 5 bases, and the junction held 3 bases outside the gene matches. The germline CDR1 and CDR2 sequences are ENHRY and SYGVKD. Here the CDR3 DNA reads TGTGCCATCGGAGGACTAGCGGACAATGAGCAGTTCTTC. Its protein product is CAIGGLADNEQFF.

The rearrangement uses TRBV12-3 or TRBV12-4 and TRBJ2-3; no clear D. Trimming pared 3 bases from V and 0 bases from J, leaving 7 bases between. CDR3 length: 14 residues. For the CDR3, the DNA is TGTGCCAGCAGTTTCCCTAGGAGCACAGATACGCAGTATTTT. Amino acids: CASSFPRSTDTQYF.

The chain couples TRBV11-3 to TRBJ2-1; D assignment may be TRBD1 or TRBD2 (5 bases each). Germline CDR1 and CDR2: SGHNT and YENEEA. This CDR3 contains 15 residues. Trimming stripped 4 bases from V and 0 bases from J, with 10 bases between. CDR3: CASSSGASSYNEQFF. In nucleotides, the CDR3 is TGTGCCAGCAGCTCCGGGGCCAGCTCCTACAATGAGCAGTTCTTC.

Comments on this clonotype: The junction and the germline gene differ at one end; a read error may be behind it. The rearrangement joins TRBV7-9 to TRBJ1-4, with no clear D. Germline V gives CDR1 SEHNR, CDR2 FQNEAQ (reference sequence). CDR3 length equals 13 residues. The CDR3: CASSSGTNEELFF. The CDR3 coding sequence is TGTGCCAGCAGCTCCGGAACTAATGAAGAACTGTTTTTT.

There are many counts of this clonotype. The J gene is TRBJ2-5, the V gene TRBV21-1; the table's D call TRBD1 went unverified against the DNA. TRBV21-1 is a recognized pseudogene. The CDR3 loop spans 13 amino acids. The CDR3 DNA sequence: TGTGCCAACGCCGACCGGACAGAAGAGACCCAGTACTTC. Protein sequence: CANADRTEETQYF.

The J gene is TRBJ1-2, the V gene TRBV13, with D perhaps TRBD1 (6 bases). Trimming left V 6 bases short and J 6 bases short, with 23 bases between. CDR1 is PRHDT, CDR2 FYEKMQ, per germline (reference sequence). The CDR3 extends over 16 amino acids. In DNA form, the CDR3 reads TGTGCCAGCAGATCCGGGACAAGACTCCCCTGGGATGGCTACACCTTC. Translated, it gives CASRSGTRLPWDGYTF.

This rearrangement joins TRBV7-9 to TRBJ1-1; D ambiguous. The CDR3 is 11 residues long. The germline CDR1 and CDR2 sequences are SEHNR and FQNEAQ (reference sequence). Trimming stripped 4 bases from V and 8 bases from J, with 8 bases between. CDR3 nucleotide sequence: TGTGCCAGCAGCTCCCTTTGGGAAGCTTTCTTT. It translates to CASSSLWEAFF.

This clonotype was counted between two and nine times. The rearrangement uses TRBV6-6 and TRBJ1-6; D is possibly TRBD1 (5 bases). Germline V gene sequence: CDR1 MNHNY, CDR2 SVGAGI (reference sequence). V was pared by 6 bases and J by 10 bases, with 10 bases between. The CDR3 contains 12 residues. CDR3 sequence: CASSSRDSPLHF. The CDR3 bases are TGTGCCAGCAGCTCCCGGGACTCACCCCTCCACTTT.

The chain couples TRBV9 to TRBJ2-7; TRBD2 matches 7 bases. Germline CDR1 SGDLS, CDR2 YYNGEE. J lost 2 bases, V lost 6 bases, and 8 bases had no gene match. This CDR3 has 14 amino acids. Here the CDR3 DNA reads TGTGCCAGCAACCCACCGGGGGGTGCCTACGAGCAGTACTTC. Translating gives CASNPPGGAYEQYF.

This chain uses TRBV2 with TRBJ1-2, with TRBD1 matching over 7 bases. Trimming took 2 bases from V and 4 from J; bases not matched to a gene: 13. CDR3 length: 17 amino acids. Germline V gene lookup returns CDR1 SNHLY and CDR2 FYNNEI. The CDR3 DNA sequence: TGTGCCAGCAGTGAAAAGAGTCCCTTACAGGGGATCTATGGCTACACCTTC. Translating it yields CASSEKSPLQGIYGYTF.